Detailed here is one T cell receptor (beta chain). The antigen remains undetermined. This sample stems from a study of blood T cells in healthy people across ages. General study results and limits: Higher naive T cell percentage went strongly together with higher TCR beta diversity.

Using a J-beta primer mix together with a sample-barcoded 5' primer, a second PCR was run for roughly 7 to 11 cycles. Each of the cDNA molecules was tagged by a template-switch adaptor with 12 random nucleotides. MiXCR was run by TCRdb on the 5' RACE reads, yielding one entry per CDR3 protein. The sample lists about 1,500,000 distinct CDR3 sequences, roughly 40% occurring once. The germline V gene encodes CDR1 DFQATT and CDR2 SNEGSKA (reference sequence). The trim removed 0 bases at V and 5 bases at J, leaving 4 bases unmatched. This CDR3 is 15 amino acids long. Sequenced material: blood. The V call is TRBV20-1, the J call TRBJ2-7, with 13 bases matching TRBD2. The sequence was collected from a woman aged 18-29 years in good health. The CDR3 spells CSARDPGLAGDEQYF. Written as DNA, the CDR3 is TGCAGTGCTAGAGATCCCGGACTAGCGGGAGACGAGCAGTACTTC.